This TCR beta chain was recovered during a study of spatial heterogeneity in lung cancer. Study details: Detected sequences consistently included more beta-chain ones than alpha-chain ones.

Each TCR cDNA molecule bore a unique molecular identifier. MiXCR, applied by TCRdb to the 5' RACE reads, yields one record per CDR3 protein. The repertoire holds fewer than 25,000 distinct CDR3 sequences, with 8.5% to 10% as singletons. In germline, CDR1 is SNHLY, CDR2 FYNNEI. The CDR3 has 11 amino acids. Time point reported: blood at routine non-recurrence follow-up after resection. This clonotype was recorded a few times. The junction departs from germline at one end; a sequencing error may be responsible. The TCR originated in a male donor with early-stage non-small cell lung cancer. Sequences were derived from PBMCs, sampled at follow-up. The rearrangement uses TRBV2 and TRBJ2-1, with 9 bases lining up with TRBD1. CDR3 bases: TGTGCCAGCAGTGCTACAGGGGGCTGGATCTTC. It yields the protein CASSATGGWIF.